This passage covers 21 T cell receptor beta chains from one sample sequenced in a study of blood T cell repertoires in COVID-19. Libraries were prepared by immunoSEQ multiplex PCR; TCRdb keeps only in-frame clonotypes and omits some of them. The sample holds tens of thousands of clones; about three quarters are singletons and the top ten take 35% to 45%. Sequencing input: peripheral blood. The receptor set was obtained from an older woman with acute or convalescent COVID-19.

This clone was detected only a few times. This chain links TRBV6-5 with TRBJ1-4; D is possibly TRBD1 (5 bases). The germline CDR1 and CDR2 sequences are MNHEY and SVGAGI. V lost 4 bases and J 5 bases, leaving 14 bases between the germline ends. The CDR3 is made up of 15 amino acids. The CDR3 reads CASSSSEGLNEKLFF. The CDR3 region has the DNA TGTGCCAGCAGTTCCTCAGAGGGACTAAATGAAAAACTGTTTTTT.

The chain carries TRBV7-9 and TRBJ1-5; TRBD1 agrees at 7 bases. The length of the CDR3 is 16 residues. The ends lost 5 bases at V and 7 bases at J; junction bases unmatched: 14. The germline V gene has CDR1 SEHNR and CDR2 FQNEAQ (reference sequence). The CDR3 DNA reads TGTGCCAGCAGCCCCCCGGGAGGGGAAGGGGGCCAGCCCCAGCATTTT. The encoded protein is CASSPPGGEGGQPQHF. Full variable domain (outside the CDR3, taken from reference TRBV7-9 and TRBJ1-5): DTGVSQNPRHKITKRGQNVTFRCDPISEHNRLYWYRQTLGQGPEFLTYFQNEAQLEKSRLLSDRFSAERPKGSFSTLEIQRTEQGDSAMYLCASSPPGGEGGQPQHFGDGTRLSIL.

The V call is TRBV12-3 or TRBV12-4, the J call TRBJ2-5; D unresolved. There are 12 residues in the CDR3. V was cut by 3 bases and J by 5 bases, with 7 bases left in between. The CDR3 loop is CASSFTVETQYF. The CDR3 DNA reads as TGTGCCAGCAGTTTCACGGTGGAGACCCAGTACTTC.

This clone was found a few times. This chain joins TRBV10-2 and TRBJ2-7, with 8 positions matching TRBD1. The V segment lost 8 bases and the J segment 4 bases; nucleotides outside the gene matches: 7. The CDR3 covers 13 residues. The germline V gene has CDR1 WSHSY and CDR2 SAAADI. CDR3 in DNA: TGCGCCAGCGAGGACAGGGCAAGGTACGAGCAGTACTTC. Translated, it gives CASEDRARYEQYF.

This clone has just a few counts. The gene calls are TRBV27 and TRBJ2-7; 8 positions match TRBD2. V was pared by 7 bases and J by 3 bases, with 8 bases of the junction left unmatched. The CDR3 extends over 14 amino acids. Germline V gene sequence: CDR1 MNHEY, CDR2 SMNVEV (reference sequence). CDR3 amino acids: CASKPGGGIYEQYF. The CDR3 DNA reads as TGTGCCAGCAAGCCGGGAGGGGGAATCTACGAGCAGTACTTC.

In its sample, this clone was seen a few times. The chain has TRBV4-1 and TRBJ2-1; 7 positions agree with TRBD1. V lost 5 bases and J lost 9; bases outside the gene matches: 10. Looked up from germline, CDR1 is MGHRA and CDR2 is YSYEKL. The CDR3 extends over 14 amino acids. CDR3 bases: TGCGCCAGCAGCTCTGAGGGGGCGCTGGGTGAGCAGTTCTTC. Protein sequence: CASSSEGALGEQFF.

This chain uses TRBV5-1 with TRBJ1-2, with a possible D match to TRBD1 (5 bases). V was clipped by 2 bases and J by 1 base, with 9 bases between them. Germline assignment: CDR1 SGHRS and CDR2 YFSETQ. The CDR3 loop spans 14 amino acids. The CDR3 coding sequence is TGCGCCAGCAGCTTCGACAGCCTTAACTATGGCTACACCTTC. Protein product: CASSFDSLNYGYTF. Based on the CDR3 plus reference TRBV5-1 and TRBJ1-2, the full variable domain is KAGVTQTPRYLIKTRGQQVTLSCSPISGHRSVSWYQQTPGQGLQFLFEYFSETQRNKGNFPGRFSGRQFSNSRSEMNVSTLELGDSALYLCASSFDSLNYGYTFGSGTRLTVV.

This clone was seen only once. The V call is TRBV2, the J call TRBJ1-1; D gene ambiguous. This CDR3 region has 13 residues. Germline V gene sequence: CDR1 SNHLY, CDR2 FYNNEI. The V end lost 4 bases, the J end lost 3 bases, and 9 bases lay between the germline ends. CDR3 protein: CASSAERDTEAFF. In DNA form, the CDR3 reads TGTGCCAGCAGTGCTGAGAGGGACACTGAAGCTTTCTTT.

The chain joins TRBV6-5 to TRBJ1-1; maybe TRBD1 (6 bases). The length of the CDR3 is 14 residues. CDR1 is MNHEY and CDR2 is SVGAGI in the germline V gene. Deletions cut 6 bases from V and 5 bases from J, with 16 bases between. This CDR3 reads CASRDNRQATEAFF. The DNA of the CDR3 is TGTGCCAGCAGAGACAATCGACAGGCAACTGAAGCTTTCTTT.

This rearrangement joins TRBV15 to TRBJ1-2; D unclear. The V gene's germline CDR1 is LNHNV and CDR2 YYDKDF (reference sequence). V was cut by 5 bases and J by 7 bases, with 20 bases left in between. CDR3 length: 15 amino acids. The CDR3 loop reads CATSGSDPWESGYTF. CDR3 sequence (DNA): TGTGCCACCAGCGGATCCGACCCTTGGGAGTCTGGCTACACCTTC.

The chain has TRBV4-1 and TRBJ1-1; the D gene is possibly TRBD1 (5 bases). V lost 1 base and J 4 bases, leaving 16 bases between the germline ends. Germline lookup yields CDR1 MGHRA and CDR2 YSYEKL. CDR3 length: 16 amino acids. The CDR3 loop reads CASSQVLQGAGTEAFF. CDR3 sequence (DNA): TGCGCCAGCAGCCAAGTTCTCCAGGGAGCGGGCACTGAAGCTTTCTTT.

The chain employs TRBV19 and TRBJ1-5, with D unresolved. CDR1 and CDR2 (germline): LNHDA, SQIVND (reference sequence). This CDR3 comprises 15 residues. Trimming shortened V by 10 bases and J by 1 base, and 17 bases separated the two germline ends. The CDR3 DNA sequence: TGTGCCACGAACCGGGAAACCCTAAGCAATCAGCCCCAGCATTTT. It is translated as CATNRETLSNQPQHF.

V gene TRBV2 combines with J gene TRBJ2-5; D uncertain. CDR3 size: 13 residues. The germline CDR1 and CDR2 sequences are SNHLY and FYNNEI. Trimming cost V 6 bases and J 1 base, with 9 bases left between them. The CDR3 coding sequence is TGTGCCAGCAGGTTCCAGGTCCAAGAGACCCAGTACTTC. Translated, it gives CASRFQVQETQYF.

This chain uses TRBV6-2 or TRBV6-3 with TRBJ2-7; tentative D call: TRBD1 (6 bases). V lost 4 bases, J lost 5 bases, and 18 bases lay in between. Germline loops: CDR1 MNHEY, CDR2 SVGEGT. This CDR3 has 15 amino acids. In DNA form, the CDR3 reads TGTGCCAGCAGTTCCTCAGGGGTGGGAAGCGACGAGCAGTACTTC. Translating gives CASSSSGVGSDEQYF.

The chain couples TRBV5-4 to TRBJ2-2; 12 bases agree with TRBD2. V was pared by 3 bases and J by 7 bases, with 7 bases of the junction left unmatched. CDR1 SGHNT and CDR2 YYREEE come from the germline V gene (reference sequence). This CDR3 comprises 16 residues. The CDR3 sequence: CASSSRLAGDGGELFF. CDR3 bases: TGTGCCAGCAGCTCCAGACTAGCGGGAGACGGCGGGGAGCTGTTTTTT.

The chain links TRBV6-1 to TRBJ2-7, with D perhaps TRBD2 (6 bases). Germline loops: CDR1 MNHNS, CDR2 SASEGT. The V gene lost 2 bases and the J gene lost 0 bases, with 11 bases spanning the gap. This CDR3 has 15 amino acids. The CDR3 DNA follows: TGTGCCAGCAGTGAACTTCGGGGGAGCTCCTACGAGCAGTACTTC. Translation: CASSELRGSSYEQYF.

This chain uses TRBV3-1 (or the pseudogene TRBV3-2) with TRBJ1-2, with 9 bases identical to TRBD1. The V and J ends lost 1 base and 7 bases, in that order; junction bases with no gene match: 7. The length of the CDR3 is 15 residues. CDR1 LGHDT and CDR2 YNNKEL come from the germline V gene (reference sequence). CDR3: CASSQGTGAEGGYTF. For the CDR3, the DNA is TGTGCCAGCAGCCAAGGGACAGGGGCTGAGGGTGGCTACACCTTC.

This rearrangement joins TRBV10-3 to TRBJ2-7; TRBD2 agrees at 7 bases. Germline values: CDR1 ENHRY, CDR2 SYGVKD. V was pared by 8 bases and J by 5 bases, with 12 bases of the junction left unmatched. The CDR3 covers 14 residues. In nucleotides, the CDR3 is TGTGCCATCGCTGCGGGAGCTTTAAGGAACGAGCAGTACTTC. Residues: CAIAAGALRNEQYF.

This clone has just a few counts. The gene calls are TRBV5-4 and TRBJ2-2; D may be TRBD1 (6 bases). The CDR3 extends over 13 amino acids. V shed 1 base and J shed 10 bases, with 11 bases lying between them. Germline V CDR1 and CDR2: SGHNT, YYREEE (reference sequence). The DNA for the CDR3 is TGTGCCAGCAGCTTGTTCAGGGGAGAGGAGCTGTTTTTT. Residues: CASSLFRGEELFF.

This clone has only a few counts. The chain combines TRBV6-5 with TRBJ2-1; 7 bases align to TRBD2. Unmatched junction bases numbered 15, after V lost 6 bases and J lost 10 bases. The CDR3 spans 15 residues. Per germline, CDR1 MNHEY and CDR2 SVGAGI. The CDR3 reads CASREKIPSGGEQFF. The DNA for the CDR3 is TGTGCCAGCAGGGAGAAGATACCCTCCGGGGGGGAGCAGTTCTTC.

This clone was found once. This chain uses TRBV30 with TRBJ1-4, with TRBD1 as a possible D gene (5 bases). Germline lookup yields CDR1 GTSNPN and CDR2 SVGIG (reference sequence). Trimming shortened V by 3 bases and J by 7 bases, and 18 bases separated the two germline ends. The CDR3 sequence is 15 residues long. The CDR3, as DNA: TGTGCCTGGAGCATAGGGGCAGGGTTGGCTGAAAAACTGTTTTTT. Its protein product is CAWSIGAGLAEKLFF.